Shown below are 26 T cell receptor beta chains from a single sample sequenced in a study of neurological immune-mediated disorders. TCRdb independently ran MiXCR on the 5' RACE reads; one entry per CDR3 protein. The sample lists around 44,000 distinct CDR3 sequences; roughly 2.5% were seen once. The sample was PBMCs. The source is a man between 25 and 39 years old with multiple sclerosis.

This clonotype was detected ten times or more. The chain combines TRBV27 with TRBJ2-5, with 7 bases lining up with TRBD1. The V segment lost 9 bases and the J segment 4 bases; nucleotides outside the gene matches: 8. The CDR3 spans 13 residues. From germline, CDR1 is MNHEY and CDR2 SMNVEV (reference sequence). CDR3 DNA sequence: TGTGCCAGTGGCACAGGGGTGAGAGAGACCCAGTACTTC. Translated: CASGTGVRETQYF.

This clonotype showed up just a few times. This chain links TRBV2 with TRBJ2-5; 12 bases agree with TRBD2. The CDR3 sequence is 16 residues long. Per germline, CDR1 SNHLY and CDR2 FYNNEI. Trimming at V came to 6 bases and at J to 5 bases, leaving 10 bases not matched to a gene. The CDR3 DNA follows: TGTGCCAGCAGGATGTGGACTAGCGGGGTTAGCGAGACCCAGTACTTC. Protein sequence: CASRMWTSGVSETQYF.

Ten or more counts support this clonotype. The gene calls are TRBV6-1 and TRBJ1-5; TRBD1 matches 7 bases. CDR3 length: 15 amino acids. Germline CDR1 reads MNHNS; CDR2 reads SASEGT. J was trimmed by 0 bases and V by 5 bases; bases with no gene match: 4. The CDR3 bases are TGTGCCAGCAGTATGGACAGGAATAGCAATCAGCCCCAGCATTTT. The encoded protein is CASSMDRNSNQPQHF.

In this sample, this clonotype turned up many times. This sequence joins TRBV19 and TRBJ2-7, with D uncertain. From germline, CDR1 is LNHDA and CDR2 SQIVND (reference sequence). This CDR3 is 14 amino acids long. Trimming cost V 5 bases and J 4 bases, with 15 bases left between them. CDR3: CASSSTYTGYEQYF. The CDR3 DNA sequence: TGTGCCAGTAGTTCAACCTACACTGGGTACGAGCAGTACTTC.

Many counts were recorded for this clonotype. V and J are TRBV12-3 or TRBV12-4 and TRBJ2-7, with a tentative D call TRBD1 (7 bases). The V gene lost 5 bases and the J gene lost 1 base, with 12 bases spanning the gap. The CDR3 loop spans 14 amino acids. The CDR3 coding sequence is TGTGCCAGCAGTCAGGGGGGACAGTCCTACGAGCAGTACTTC. As protein: CASSQGGQSYEQYF.

In its sample, this clonotype was seen many times. This rearrangement joins TRBV5-1 to TRBJ1-2; a weak D match, TRBD1 (5 bases). The CDR3 has 13 amino acids. Trimming cost V 2 bases and J 4 bases, with 9 bases left between them. Per the germline V gene, CDR1 is SGHRS and CDR2 is YFSETQ. The CDR3 nucleotides read TGCGCCAGCAGCTTCGGCCAGGGCTATGGCTACACCTTC. Amino acid sequence: CASSFGQGYGYTF. Based on the CDR3 plus reference TRBV5-1 and TRBJ1-2, the full variable domain is KAGVTQTPRYLIKTRGQQVTLSCSPISGHRSVSWYQQTPGQGLQFLFEYFSETQRNKGNFPGRFSGRQFSNSRSEMNVSTLELGDSALYLCASSFGQGYGYTFGSGTRLTVV.

The rearrangement links TRBV5-5 to TRBJ2-5; D is ambiguous. This CDR3 comprises 13 residues. CDR1 and CDR2 (germline): SGHKS, YYEKEE (reference sequence). Between the trimmed V and J ends, which lost 2 bases and 5 bases, there was a span of 10 bases. The CDR3 protein is CASSFWAGETQYF. The DNA for the CDR3 is TGTGCCAGCAGCTTCTGGGCCGGGGAGACCCAGTACTTC.

V gene TRBV2 combines with J gene TRBJ2-7; no definite D call. Germline V gene lookup returns CDR1 SNHLY and CDR2 FYNNEI. Trimming took 5 bases from V and 5 from J, leaving 7 bases between them. The CDR3 length is 11 residues. The CDR3 nucleotides read TGTGCCAGCAGTTCAAAAGACGAGCAGTACTTC. It codes for CASSSKDEQYF.

This clonotype was recorded at least ten times. This chain uses TRBV7-6 with TRBJ2-2, with 14 positions matching TRBD2. CDR1 SGHVS and CDR2 FNYEAQ come from the germline V gene. This CDR3 spans 17 amino acids. V trimming: 5 bases; J trimming: 6 bases; junction bases outside the gene matches: 8. Here the CDR3 DNA reads TGTGCCAGCAGCCCAATGACTAGCGGGAGGGCCTCCGGGGAGCTGTTTTTT. Its protein product is CASSPMTSGRASGELFF.

There are many counts of this clonotype. The rearrangement joins TRBV7-7 to TRBJ2-5; 10 nucleotides line up with TRBD2. The CDR3 covers 17 residues. Germline loops: CDR1 SSHAT, CDR2 FNYEAQ (reference sequence). With 4 bases clipped from V and 9 bases from J, the junction kept 17 bases outside the gene matches. CDR3 nucleotides: TGTGCCAGCAGCTCATTGTCTAGCGGGGGCGACTCAGGGTCCCAGTACTTC. Its protein product is CASSSLSSGGDSGSQYF. The full variable domain, its missing parts supplied by reference TRBV7-7 and TRBJ2-5, is GAGVSQSPRYKVTKRGQDVTLRCDPISSHATLYWYQQALGQGPEFLTYFNYEAQPDKSGLPSDRFSAERPEGSISTLTIQRTEQRDSAMYRCASSSLSSGGDSGSQYFGPGTRLLVL.

This chain links TRBV3-1 with TRBJ2-5; 9 bases are shared with TRBD2. V dropped 1 base and J dropped 5; count of bases not matched to a gene: 5. The CDR3 has 15 residues. Per germline, CDR1 LGHDT and CDR2 YNNKEL (reference sequence). The chain's CDR3 is CASSQAGTSWETQYF. Here the CDR3 DNA reads TGTGCCAGCAGCCAAGCCGGGACTAGCTGGGAGACCCAGTACTTC.

At least ten counts were recorded for this clonotype. This rearrangement joins TRBV20-1 to TRBJ2-1; the match to TRBD1 covers 7 bases. CDR3 length equals 16 residues. V gave up 0 bases and J gave up 6 bases; unmatched junction bases: 11. Germline V lookup: CDR1 DFQATT, CDR2 SNEGSKA (reference sequence). The CDR3 reads CSARDPRSRGPNEQFF. CDR3 DNA sequence: TGCAGTGCTAGAGACCCCCGCTCAAGGGGGCCCAATGAGCAGTTCTTC.

The sample holds many counts of this clonotype. The chain employs TRBV5-1 and TRBJ2-1; TRBD2 might be the D (6 bases). CDR3 length: 15 residues. Trimming left V 3 bases short and J 14 bases short, with 24 bases between. Germline CDR1 reads SGHRS; CDR2 reads YFSETQ. CDR3 loop: CASSSENPPGLLEFF. CDR3 coding DNA: TGCGCCAGCAGCTCCGAAAACCCTCCGGGACTCCTGGAGTTCTTC.

This clonotype was recorded many times. This chain links TRBV20-1 with TRBJ1-1; 8 bases are shared with TRBD1. Trimming took 5 bases from V and 1 from J; bases not matched to a gene: 6. In germline, CDR1 is DFQATT, CDR2 SNEGSKA (reference sequence). This CDR3 is 14 amino acids long. CDR3 sequence: CSARQGTANTEAFF. The CDR3 DNA reads TGCAGTGCTCGACAGGGGACAGCGAACACTGAAGCTTTCTTT.

The DNA for the CDR3 is TGTGCCAGCAGCTTAGGCGGGGGACTGCGAAAGGGGCGCTACACCTTC. Translated, it gives CASSLGGGLRKGRYTF. The rearrangement joins TRBV7-2 to TRBJ1-2; TRBD1 might be the D (5 bases). CDR3 length: 16 amino acids. The V end was cut by 1 base, the J end by 9 bases, with 21 bases between. CDR1 SGHTA and CDR2 FQGNSA come from the germline V gene.

This clonotype was counted at least ten times. The chain employs TRBV5-1 and TRBJ2-3; 10 nucleotides match TRBD2. V shed 3 bases, J shed 3 bases, and the junction held 4 bases outside the gene matches. CDR1 and CDR2 from the germline V gene are SGHRS and YFSETQ. This CDR3 contains 15 residues. The CDR3 here is CASSWTSGETDTQYF. CDR3 sequence (DNA): TGCGCCAGCAGCTGGACTAGCGGAGAAACAGATACGCAGTATTTT.

This clonotype was counted many times. The rearrangement uses TRBV6-2 or TRBV6-3 and TRBJ2-7; unclear D gene. Germline V lookup: CDR1 MNHEY, CDR2 SVGEGT. This CDR3 spans 16 amino acids. V was clipped by 2 bases and J by 7 bases, with 21 bases between them. The DNA of the CDR3 is TGTGCCAGCAGTTACCCTACTCATGAGTCTACCCTTGAGCAGTACTTC. Translated, it gives CASSYPTHESTLEQYF.

Many counts were recorded for this clonotype. The V gene is TRBV7-9, the J gene TRBJ2-7; D gene ambiguous. The V end lost 5 bases, the J end lost 5 bases, and 7 bases lay between the germline ends. The CDR3 is 11 residues long. The germline gives CDR1 SEHNR, CDR2 FQNEAQ (reference sequence). CDR3 nucleotides: TGTGCCAGCAGCCCCCAAAACGAGCAGTACTTC. This sequence encodes CASSPQNEQYF.

This clonotype came up many times. CDR3 DNA: TGCAGTGCCCCACTAGCGGGAGCATCCTACGAGCAGTACTTC. Its protein is CSAPLAGASYEQYF. V gene TRBV20-1 combines with J gene TRBJ2-7; 11 nucleotides match TRBD2. CDR3 length: 14 residues. Germline V gene lookup returns CDR1 DFQATT and CDR2 SNEGSKA (reference sequence). V gave up 6 bases and J gave up 1 base; unmatched junction bases: 5.

This clonotype was counted ten times or more. CDR3 protein: CASSASTLLGTIDNPHIQYF. The CDR3 nucleotides read TGTGCCAGCAGCGCCTCTACCCTTCTCGGGACCATCGACAACCCCCACATTCAGTACTTC. The chain combines TRBV9 with TRBJ2-4; tentatively, D is TRBD1 or TRBD2 (5 bases each). Between the trimmed V and J ends, which lost 3 bases and 8 bases, there was a span of 33 bases. Looked up from germline, CDR1 is SGDLS and CDR2 is YYNGEE. This CDR3 contains 20 residues.

The sample holds many counts of this clonotype. DNA for the CDR3: TGTGCCAGCAGCCAAATGGGGGAAGGTCGAGGAAAACTGTTTTTT. Protein: CASSQMGEGRGKLFF. The J gene is TRBJ1-4, the V gene TRBV4-2; a possible D gene is TRBD1 (5 bases). Germline lookup yields CDR1 LGHNA and CDR2 YNFKEQ. Trimming removed 2 bases at V and 10 bases at J, with 17 bases between. This CDR3 contains 15 residues.

This clonotype was observed at least ten times. The rearrangement links TRBV20-1 to TRBJ2-7; 7 bases align to TRBD2. V lost 5 bases, J lost 2 bases, and 12 bases stayed unmatched. This CDR3 region has 15 residues. From germline, CDR1 is DFQATT and CDR2 SNEGSKA (reference sequence). The CDR3 loop reads CSAARGDRETYEQYF. CDR3 bases: TGCAGTGCTGCCCGGGGGGATAGGGAGACCTACGAGCAGTACTTC.

The table lists this clonotype with many counts. V is TRBV5-6 and J is TRBJ2-5; the D gene is possibly TRBD1 (5 bases). The ends were cut back, 4 bases at V and 2 bases at J, with 9 bases in the middle. Germline-derived CDR1 and CDR2 are SGHDT and YYEEEE. This CDR3 has 13 residues. The CDR3 nucleotides are TGTGCCAGCAGCCGACAGTGGCAAGAGACCCAGTACTTC. Translated, it gives CASSRQWQETQYF.

This clonotype showed up many times. V gene TRBV29-1 combines with J gene TRBJ2-1, with 11 bases fitting TRBD2. The CDR3 has 15 amino acids. The ends lost 0 bases at V and 10 bases at J; junction bases unmatched: 8. CDR1 and CDR2 from the germline V gene are SQVTM and ANQGSEA. CDR3 amino acids: CSVEETGTSGLEQFF. DNA of the CDR3: TGCAGCGTTGAAGAAACCGGGACTAGCGGTTTAGAGCAGTTCTTC.

This clonotype was counted at least ten times. V gene TRBV20-1 combines with J gene TRBJ2-7; no firm D call. Deletions cut 1 base from V and 0 bases from J, with 7 bases between. Germline V gene data show CDR1 as DFQATT and CDR2 as SNEGSKA (reference sequence). The CDR3 is 13 residues long. Written as DNA, the CDR3 is TGCAGTGCTAGAGGAGACGGCTCCTACGAGCAGTACTTC. Its protein product is CSARGDGSYEQYF.

This clonotype was seen repeatedly, ten times or more. V and J are TRBV7-8 and TRBJ2-6; the D gene is possibly TRBD1 (6 bases). V gave up 4 bases and J gave up 0 bases, with 16 bases separating them. The CDR3 covers 18 residues. Germline assignment: CDR1 SGHVS and CDR2 FQNEAQ. CDR3 nucleotides: TGTGCCAGCAGCTCCCTGACAGGCAGGGGCTCTGGGGCCAACGTCCTGACTTTC. It encodes CASSSLTGRGSGANVLTF.